The 15 T cell receptor beta chains listed next were all sequenced from one sample in a study of T cells in Graves' hyperthyroidism and ophthalmopathy. RNA transcripts served as the template for amplifying TCR beta CDR3 regions. The HTBI primer set drove a first-round RT-PCR of the TCR CDR3. Using its own MiXCR run on the multiplex PCR reads, TCRdb lists one record per CDR3 protein. The sample carries some 350,000 distinct CDR3 sequences, around 25% recorded once. Input material: blood. These receptors were collected from a man in his fifties or sixties with Graves' hyperthyroidism.

This clonotype turned up a few times. This chain joins TRBV27 and TRBJ2-2, with TRBD2 matching over 9 bases. The CDR3 runs 17 residues. Germline values: CDR1 MNHEY, CDR2 SMNVEV (reference sequence). With 4 bases clipped from V and 3 bases from J, the junction kept 9 bases outside the gene matches. CDR3 sequence (DNA): TGTGCCAGCAGTTCCCTTAGCCTAGCGGGACACACCGGGGAGCTGTTTTTT. This codes for CASSSLSLAGHTGELFF.

The table lists this clonotype with many counts. The chain uses TRBV20-1 and TRBJ2-3; 8 bases line up with TRBD1. Germline loops: CDR1 DFQATT, CDR2 SNEGSKA (reference sequence). This CDR3 spans 15 amino acids. Trimming cost V 2 bases and J 6 bases; bases outside gene matches: 10. The CDR3 here is CSARIRQGAGDTQYF. In DNA form, the CDR3 reads TGCAGTGCTAGAATTAGGCAGGGGGCAGGTGATACGCAGTATTTT.

V usage is TRBV11-2 and J usage is TRBJ2-6; D call uncertain. The CDR3 is 15 residues long. V was trimmed by 1 base and J by 0 bases, leaving 4 bases between them. The germline gives CDR1 SGHAT, CDR2 FQNNGV. Here the CDR3 reads CASSLGFSGANVLTF. The DNA for the CDR3 is TGTGCCAGCAGCTTAGGGTTCTCTGGGGCCAACGTCCTGACTTTC.

The genes are TRBV25-1 and TRBJ1-2; a possible D gene is TRBD1 (6 bases). Trimming removed 8 bases at V and 8 bases at J, with 21 bases between. Germline CDR1 reads MGHDK; CDR2 reads SYGVNS. The CDR3 sequence is 14 residues long. The CDR3 loop reads CASRFSGTYLGYTF. DNA of the CDR3: TGTGCCAGCCGGTTTTCCGGGACATATTTGGGCTACACCTTC.

This clonotype was detected only a few times. Here the CDR3 reads CASSPSRGRLPYEQYF. CDR3 nucleotides: TGTGCCAGCTCACCATCGCGGGGGCGTCTCCCCTACGAGCAGTACTTC. The rearrangement uses TRBV18 and TRBJ2-7; perhaps TRBD2 as D (7 bases). Trimming removed 2 bases from V and 2 bases from J, with 16 bases in between. The CDR3 is 16 amino acids. Germline assignment: CDR1 KGHSH and CDR2 LQKENI.

The chain has TRBV9 and TRBJ2-7, with 7 bases fitting TRBD2. The germline gives CDR1 SGDLS, CDR2 YYNGEE. Trimming cost V 3 bases and J 6 bases; bases outside gene matches: 12. This CDR3 spans 15 amino acids. CDR3 amino acids: CASSGGGADSTEQYF. CDR3 DNA: TGTGCCAGCAGCGGGGGGGGAGCGGACTCCACCGAGCAGTACTTC.

The V gene is TRBV19, the J gene TRBJ1-1, with 8 bases fitting TRBD1. V lost 3 bases and J lost 4; bases outside the gene matches: 10. The CDR3 has 16 residues. The germline V gene has CDR1 LNHDA and CDR2 SQIVND (reference sequence). The chain's CDR3 is CASSIDGAGGFTEAFF. DNA for the CDR3: TGTGCCAGTAGTATTGACGGGGCAGGGGGCTTCACTGAAGCTTTCTTT.

J is TRBJ2-7 and V is TRBV3-1; D is unresolved. V was clipped by 2 bases and J by 1 base, with 6 bases between them. CDR3 size: 13 residues. Germline CDR1 reads LGHDT; CDR2 reads YNNKEL (reference sequence). As DNA, the CDR3 is TGTGCCAGCAGCCAAATGGCTTCCTACGAGCAGTACTTC. This sequence encodes CASSQMASYEQYF.

This clonotype was counted between two and nine times. The V gene is TRBV20-1, the J gene TRBJ2-7; TRBD2 matches at 8 bases. The CDR3 sequence is 14 residues long. Per the germline V gene, CDR1 is DFQATT and CDR2 is SNEGSKA (reference sequence). J was trimmed by 3 bases and V by 6 bases; bases with no gene match: 10. The CDR3 DNA is TGCAGTGCCCAGGGAGGCCGGGAGGGCTACGAGCAGTACTTC. Its translation is CSAQGGREGYEQYF.

The chain combines TRBV25-1 with TRBJ1-6; maybe TRBD1 (6 bases). The CDR3 has 16 amino acids. Germline V gene data show CDR1 as MGHDK and CDR2 as SYGVNS. The ends were cut back, 3 bases at V and 5 bases at J, with 14 bases in the middle. Here the CDR3 DNA reads TGTGCCAGCAGTGACCAACAGGGCCTAGATAATTCACCCCTCCACTTT. It codes for CASSDQQGLDNSPLHF.

The chain's CDR3 is CASSYTGDPYNEQFF. DNA for the CDR3: TGTGCCAGCAGCTATACAGGGGATCCCTACAATGAGCAGTTCTTC. The chain recombines TRBV5-6 with TRBJ2-1; TRBD1 aligns across 7 bases. In germline, CDR1 is SGHDT, CDR2 YYEEEE. V gave up 3 bases and J gave up 2 bases; unmatched junction bases: 5. The CDR3 length is 15 residues. The variable domain in full, completed from reference TRBV5-6 and TRBJ2-1, reads DAGVTQSPTHLIKTRGQQVTLRCSPKSGHDTVSWYQQALGQGPQFIFQYYEEEERQRGNFPDRFSGHQFPNYSSELNVNALLLGDSALYLCASSYTGDPYNEQFFGPGTRLTVL.

The gene calls are TRBV28 and TRBJ2-7; 9 bases fit TRBD1. Trimming took 5 bases from V and 4 from J; bases not matched to a gene: 12. From germline, CDR1 is MDHEN and CDR2 SYDVKM. This CDR3 has 16 residues. This CDR3 reads CASSPLGWTGEYEQYF. In DNA, the CDR3 is TGTGCCAGCAGTCCCCTAGGGTGGACAGGGGAATACGAGCAGTACTTC.

This clonotype was detected once. The rearrangement joins TRBV5-1 to TRBJ1-2; D perhaps matches TRBD1 (5 bases). V lost 4 bases and J lost 2, with 15 bases in between. Germline V gene data show CDR1 as SGHRS and CDR2 as YFSETQ. The CDR3 covers 15 residues. CDR3 protein: CASSANRDRNYGYTF. The CDR3 DNA reads as TGCGCCAGCAGCGCCAACCGGGACCGAAACTATGGCTACACCTTC.

The chain recombines TRBV29-1 with TRBJ2-2, with 10 nucleotides matching TRBD1. Trimming at V came to 7 bases and at J to 3 bases, leaving 8 bases not matched to a gene. The V gene's germline CDR1 is SQVTM and CDR2 ANQGSEA. The CDR3 has 15 amino acids. The CDR3 nucleotides read TGCAGCGCAGGCCGGGACAGGGGTCACACCGGGGAGCTGTTTTTT. As protein: CSAGRDRGHTGELFF.

The chain links TRBV28 to TRBJ2-7; D might be TRBD1 (7 bases). The germline V gene has CDR1 MDHEN and CDR2 SYDVKM. V was shortened by 5 bases and J by 6 bases, with 17 bases between the two germline ends. CDR3 length equals 14 residues. The CDR3 loop is CASSPPAGGLEQYF. CDR3 bases: TGTGCCAGCAGTCCGCCCGCAGGGGGGCTCGAGCAGTACTTC.